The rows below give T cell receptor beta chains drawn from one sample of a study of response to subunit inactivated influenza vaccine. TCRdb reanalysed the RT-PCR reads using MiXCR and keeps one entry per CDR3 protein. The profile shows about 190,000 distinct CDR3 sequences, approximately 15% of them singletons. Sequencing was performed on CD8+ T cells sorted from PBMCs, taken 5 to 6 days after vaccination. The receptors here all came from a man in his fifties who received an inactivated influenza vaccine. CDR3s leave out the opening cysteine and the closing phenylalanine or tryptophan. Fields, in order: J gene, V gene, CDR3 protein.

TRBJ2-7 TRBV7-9 ASSFKDRAYEQY
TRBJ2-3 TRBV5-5 ASSHRQSTDTQY
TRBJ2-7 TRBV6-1 ASNPWDNYEQY
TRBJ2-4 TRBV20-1 SARDSDIAKNIQY
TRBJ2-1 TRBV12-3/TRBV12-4 ASSFAQPPITGGPYNEQF
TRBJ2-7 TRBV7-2 ASSLGTLYEQY
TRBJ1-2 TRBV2 ASTERQNPLYT
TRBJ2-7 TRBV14 ASSQAMGGEQY
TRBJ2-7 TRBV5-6 ASTHNAREQY
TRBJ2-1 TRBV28 ASSPKAGAGYEQF
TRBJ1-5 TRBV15 ATSSPNQPQH
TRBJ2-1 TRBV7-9 ASSPSGTESYNEQF
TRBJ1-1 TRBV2 ASPSTGGLNTEAF
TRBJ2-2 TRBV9 ASSAGQVNTGELF